The entry that follows covers one T cell receptor (beta chain) sequence. Germline V gene sequence: CDR1 SGHDN, CDR2 FVKESK. The CDR3 is 18 amino acids. The ends lost 2 bases at V and 4 bases at J; junction bases unmatched: 7. This specimen belongs to a study of blood T cell repertoires in COVID-19. Turning to the study itself: Donors in the United States, Italy and Spain gave samples during acute or convalescent COVID-19. The analysed material was cDNA or gDNA that came from T cells, B-cell-depleted T cells, or PBMCs.

Original data processing: Reference gene primers were amplified, and this amplification served to estimate nucleated cell counts. Only in-frame clones appear in the TCRdb table, and some are missing; sequencing was by immunoSEQ multiplex PCR. That table supplies the V and J calls and clone size; D and trimming were determined from the DNA. The table has under 150,000 clones, just under 85% seen once. This chain connects TRBV14 to TRBJ2-2; 13 bases agree with TRBD2. What was sequenced was peripheral blood. This TCR derives from a human donor in a cohort sampled during active COVID-19. CDR3 in DNA: TGTGCCAGCAGCCAAACTAGCGGGGGGGCCTTTGGCACCGGGGAGCTGTTTTTT. As protein: CASSQTSGGAFGTGELFF.